These 32 T cell receptor beta chains came from one sample sequenced in a study of blood T cell repertoires in COVID-19. Sequencing used immunoSEQ multiplex PCR; TCRdb keeps in-frame clones, though not all of them. The table has approximately 89,000 clones, 80% seen once. The specimen sequenced was peripheral blood. The receptors come from a woman aged 80 or over with acute or convalescent COVID-19.

This clone is a singleton in its sample. The chain couples TRBV2 to TRBJ2-2; D possibly corresponds to TRBD2 (6 bases). CDR3 length: 16 residues. CDR1 is SNHLY, CDR2 FYNNEI, per germline. V lost 5 bases, J lost 2 bases, and 15 bases lay in between. CDR3 in DNA: TGTGCCAGCAGTCTCCAGGGAGGAAAAAACACCGGGGAGCTGTTTTTT. Translation: CASSLQGGKNTGELFF. Based on the CDR3 plus reference TRBV2 and TRBJ2-2, the full variable domain is EPEVTQTPSHQVTQMGQEVILRCVPISNHLYFYWYRQILGQKVEFLVSFYNNEISEKSEIFDDQFSVERPDGSNFTLKIRSTKLEDSAMYFCASSLQGGKNTGELFFGEGSRLTVL.

The chain links TRBV7-8 to TRBJ1-3; TRBD1 matches 7 bases. Germline lookup yields CDR1 SGHVS and CDR2 FQNEAQ. CDR3 length: 14 residues. Germline trimming cut 4 bases from V and 5 bases from J; bases unmatched to any gene: 5. CDR3 residues: CASSSGQSRNTIYF. CDR3 DNA sequence: TGTGCCAGCAGCTCGGGACAGTCAAGAAACACCATATATTTT.

The J gene is TRBJ1-1, the V gene TRBV3-1 (or the pseudogene TRBV3-2); TRBD1 aligns across 12 bases. This CDR3 has 12 amino acids. V shed 4 bases and J 11 bases; nucleotides not matched to a gene: 2. The germline gives CDR1 LGHDT, CDR2 YNNKEL (reference sequence). The CDR3 DNA is TGTGCCAGCAGCCGGGACAGGGGGCGGGCTTTCTTT. It is translated as CASSRDRGRAFF.

This clone has only a few counts. The V call is TRBV29-1, the J call TRBJ1-6; weak D call: TRBD1 (5 bases). Trimming pared 6 bases from V and 1 base from J, leaving 13 bases between. Germline V gene lookup returns CDR1 SQVTM and CDR2 ANQGSEA. This CDR3 has 15 residues. CDR3 loop: CSVRDSGSYNSPLHF. The CDR3 DNA follows: TGCAGCGTGAGGGACTCTGGATCCTATAATTCACCCCTCCACTTT.

J is TRBJ2-5 and V is TRBV5-1, with TRBD2 as a possible D gene (5 bases). V lost 4 bases and J lost 2, with 12 bases in between. Germline V lookup: CDR1 SGHRS, CDR2 YFSETQ. The CDR3 consists of 14 residues. CDR3: CASSLTSLQETQYF. CDR3 bases: TGCGCCAGCAGCCTTACTAGTTTACAAGAGACCCAGTACTTC. The full variable domain, in which reference TRBV5-1 and TRBJ2-5 provide the parts outside the CDR3, is KAGVTQTPRYLIKTRGQQVTLSCSPISGHRSVSWYQQTPGQGLQFLFEYFSETQRNKGNFPGRFSGRQFSNSRSEMNVSTLELGDSALYLCASSLTSLQETQYFGPGTRLLVL.

The chain couples TRBV6-5 to TRBJ1-2, with 9 bases that match TRBD1. The CDR3 totals 14 residues. The junction had 4 bases not matched to a gene; V was cut back by 2 bases and J by 6 bases. The germline gives CDR1 MNHEY, CDR2 SVGAGI. The CDR3 loop reads CASSYGTGWDGYTF. The DNA of the CDR3 is TGTGCCAGCAGTTACGGGACAGGGTGGGATGGCTACACCTTC.

The CDR3 loop is CASSFRTGPSYEQYF. In DNA, the CDR3 is TGTGCCAGCAGCTTTAGGACAGGTCCCTCCTACGAGCAGTACTTC. The J gene is TRBJ2-7, the V gene TRBV11-2; 7 bases map to TRBD1. The CDR3 spans 15 residues. With 3 bases clipped from V and 0 bases from J, the junction kept 5 bases outside the gene matches. Germline assignment: CDR1 SGHAT and CDR2 FQNNGV.

The chain has TRBV10-1 and TRBJ2-1, with 7 bases fitting TRBD1. CDR1 and CDR2 (germline): WNHNN, SYGVQD (reference sequence). The ends lost 6 bases at V and 0 bases at J; junction bases unmatched: 5. CDR3 length: 15 residues. CDR3 DNA sequence: TGCGCCAGCAGCCCGGGACAGAGCTCCTACAATGAGCAGTTCTTC. Its translation: CASSPGQSSYNEQFF.

This chain joins TRBV19 and TRBJ2-3; D possibly corresponds to TRBD2 (5 bases). The CDR3 has 15 residues. Germline CDR1 is LNHDA and CDR2 is SQIVND (reference sequence). V lost 3 bases and J lost 2, with 12 bases in between. The CDR3 here is CASSIAGLFTDTQYF. The CDR3 DNA follows: TGTGCCAGTAGTATCGCCGGACTCTTCACAGATACGCAGTATTTT.

The chain uses TRBV9 and TRBJ1-1, with 12 positions matching TRBD1. CDR1 SGDLS and CDR2 YYNGEE come from the germline V gene. There are 16 residues in the CDR3. The ends lost 4 bases at V and 1 base at J; junction bases unmatched: 5. CDR3 nucleotide sequence: TGTGCCAGCAGCCCTTGGGGACAGGGGGCGAACACTGAAGCTTTCTTT. As protein: CASSPWGQGANTEAFF.

The chain uses TRBV11-3 and TRBJ1-2; 8 positions match TRBD1. Trimming removed 4 bases from V and 4 bases from J; junction bases left unmatched: 8. The CDR3 runs 15 residues. Germline V lookup: CDR1 SGHNT, CDR2 YENEEA. The CDR3 region is CASSSWTGSVYGYTF. As DNA, the CDR3 is TGTGCCAGCAGCTCTTGGACAGGGTCTGTCTATGGCTACACCTTC.

This clone was recorded a few times. The rearrangement uses TRBV10-3 and TRBJ2-7; 7 positions agree with TRBD2. Germline values: CDR1 ENHRY, CDR2 SYGVKD. V lost 3 bases, J lost 3 bases, and 2 bases stayed unmatched. The length of the CDR3 is 13 residues. The CDR3 nucleotides read TGTGCCATCAGTGACGGACTAGTCTACGAGCAGTACTTC. It specifies CAISDGLVYEQYF.

The chain links TRBV30 to TRBJ2-1; tentatively, D is TRBD2 (6 bases). The V end was cut by 1 base, the J end by 0 bases, with 13 bases between. Germline CDR1 GTSNPN, CDR2 SVGIG (reference sequence). The CDR3 sequence is 16 residues long. CDR3 coding DNA: TGTGCCTGGAGTGCCTGGCGGGGCGGCTCCTACAATGAGCAGTTCTTC. It specifies CAWSAWRGGSYNEQFF.

The V gene is TRBV4-2, the J gene TRBJ2-5; TRBD2 aligns across 10 bases. The ends lost 1 base at V and 1 base at J; junction bases unmatched: 6. Per germline, CDR1 LGHNA and CDR2 YNFKEQ. The CDR3 is 17 amino acids. CDR3 sequence reads: CASSQAASGGFQETQYF. CDR3 DNA sequence: TGTGCCAGCAGCCAAGCAGCTAGCGGGGGATTCCAAGAGACCCAGTACTTC.

This chain links TRBV5-1 with TRBJ1-2, with 9 bases that match TRBD1. Germline trimming cut 4 bases from V and 8 bases from J; bases unmatched to any gene: 12. The length of the CDR3 is 15 residues. Germline V gene sequence: CDR1 SGHRS, CDR2 YFSETQ. This chain's CDR3 is CASSQQGQGRGGYTF. The CDR3 DNA sequence: TGCGCCAGCAGCCAGCAGGGACAGGGAAGGGGAGGCTACACCTTC. The entire variable domain, with the rest obtained from reference TRBV5-1 and TRBJ1-2, is as follows: KAGVTQTPRYLIKTRGQQVTLSCSPISGHRSVSWYQQTPGQGLQFLFEYFSETQRNKGNFPGRFSGRQFSNSRSEMNVSTLELGDSALYLCASSQQGQGRGGYTFGSGTRLTVV.

The chain recombines TRBV7-6 with TRBJ2-5; TRBD2 is a possible D gene (6 bases). The germline V gene has CDR1 SGHVS and CDR2 FNYEAQ. The CDR3 is made up of 15 amino acids. The germline V and J ends were trimmed by 1 base and 2 bases, with 11 bases remaining between them. Written as DNA, the CDR3 is TGTGCCAGCAGCTTAGTAGGCGGGACGCAAGAGACCCAGTACTTC. Its protein is CASSLVGGTQETQYF.

V and J are TRBV7-2 and TRBJ1-1; no firm D call. The CDR3 covers 12 residues. Trimming removed 1 base from V and 5 bases from J, with 5 bases in between. Looked up from germline, CDR1 is SGHTA and CDR2 is FQGNSA. CDR3 bases: TGTGCCAGCAGCTTAGGGAGGACTGAAGCTTTCTTT. This gives the protein CASSLGRTEAFF.

The chain has TRBV5-4 and TRBJ2-3, with TRBD2 matching 15 bases. CDR1 is SGHNT and CDR2 is YYREEE in the germline V gene (reference sequence). The CDR3 covers 20 residues. V was pared by 4 bases and J by 3 bases, with 15 bases of the junction left unmatched. This CDR3 reads CASSTPLGGLAGGETDTQYF. CDR3 DNA sequence: TGTGCCAGCAGCACCCCCCTCGGGGGACTAGCGGGAGGAGAGACAGATACGCAGTATTTT.

The chain is built from TRBV29-1 and TRBJ2-3; 9 positions agree with TRBD1. V dropped 4 bases and J dropped 2; count of bases not matched to a gene: 4. Germline V lookup: CDR1 SQVTM, CDR2 ANQGSEA. The CDR3 spans 14 residues. This CDR3 is CSVGTGDPTDTQYF. CDR3 sequence (DNA): TGCAGCGTTGGGACAGGGGACCCCACAGATACGCAGTATTTT.

This chain links TRBV6-6 with TRBJ1-2; D unclear. Germline V CDR1 and CDR2: MNHNY, SVGAGI (reference sequence). The CDR3 is made up of 12 amino acids. The V and J ends lost 7 bases and 7 bases respectively, with 13 bases between them. Here the CDR3 reads CASTYGEGGYTF. For the CDR3, the DNA is TGTGCCAGCACCTACGGGGAAGGTGGCTACACCTTC.

The V and J genes are TRBV2 and TRBJ2-5, with D unresolved. This CDR3 contains 11 residues. V dropped 5 bases and J dropped 5 bases, with 6 bases sitting between them. The germline V gene encodes CDR1 SNHLY and CDR2 FYNNEI. For the CDR3, the DNA is TGTGCCAGCAGTCCTCGGGAGACCCAGTACTTC. It is translated as CASSPRETQYF.

The chain employs TRBV20-1 and TRBJ2-7; possibly TRBD1 for D (5 bases). In germline, CDR1 is DFQATT, CDR2 SNEGSKA (reference sequence). Trimming stripped 1 base from V and 4 bases from J, with 5 bases between. CDR3 length: 11 residues. Here the CDR3 reads CSARGTYEQYF. For the CDR3, the DNA is TGCAGTGCTAGAGGGACATACGAGCAGTACTTC.

This chain links TRBV5-1 with TRBJ1-6; 7 bases agree with TRBD1. V trimming: 4 bases; J trimming: 5 bases; junction bases outside the gene matches: 9. The length of the CDR3 is 16 residues. Germline V gene lookup returns CDR1 SGHRS and CDR2 YFSETQ. CDR3 nucleotide sequence: TGCGCCAGCAGCCCGCCAGACAGGGCAAATAATTCACCCCTCCACTTT. Its protein product is CASSPPDRANNSPLHF.

The chain links TRBV6-5 to TRBJ2-5; weak D call: TRBD2 (5 bases). V lost 0 bases to trimming and J lost 5 bases, with 10 bases between them. CDR3 length: 14 amino acids. Per the germline V gene, CDR1 is MNHEY and CDR2 is SVGAGI. The CDR3 region has the DNA TGTGCCAGCAGTTACTCACTAGTAAGGGAGACCCAGTACTTC. It codes for CASSYSLVRETQYF.

The chain combines TRBV2 with TRBJ2-7; D perhaps matches TRBD1 (5 bases). V shed 10 bases and J shed 2 bases, with 18 bases lying between them. The CDR3 extends over 14 amino acids. CDR1 is SNHLY and CDR2 is FYNNEI in the germline V gene. CDR3 protein: CATERQQTTYEQYF. In DNA, the CDR3 is TGTGCCACCGAAAGACAGCAGACCACCTACGAGCAGTACTTC. The full variable domain, its missing parts supplied by reference TRBV2 and TRBJ2-7, is EPEVTQTPSHQVTQMGQEVILRCVPISNHLYFYWYRQILGQKVEFLVSFYNNEISEKSEIFDDQFSVERPDGSNFTLKIRSTKLEDSAMYFCATERQQTTYEQYFGPGTRLTVT.

Within the sample, this clone is medium-sized (0.01 to 0.1%). The chain links TRBV6-5 to TRBJ1-2, with D perhaps TRBD1 (5 bases). Germline values: CDR1 MNHEY, CDR2 SVGAGI. The ends were cut back, 2 bases at V and 6 bases at J, with 13 bases in the middle. The CDR3 is made up of 14 amino acids. The CDR3 sequence is CASSYTLSGHGYTF. The CDR3 DNA follows: TGTGCCAGCAGTTACACCCTTTCAGGGCATGGCTACACCTTC.

This chain joins TRBV6-5 and TRBJ2-5; tentative D call: TRBD1 (6 bases). The CDR3 has 16 amino acids. V was trimmed by 0 bases and J by 6 bases, leaving 17 bases between them. Germline V CDR1 and CDR2: MNHEY, SVGAGI. The CDR3 DNA reads TGTGCCAGCAGTTACTCGGTGGGGACACCGCAGCAGACCCAGTACTTC. It translates to CASSYSVGTPQQTQYF.

This chain connects TRBV7-7 to TRBJ2-5, with D unresolved. The CDR3 extends over 14 amino acids. Germline CDR1 is SSHAT and CDR2 is FNYEAQ (reference sequence). Trimming removed 2 bases from V and 1 base from J, with 8 bases in between. The CDR3 coding sequence is TGTGCCAGCAGCTTAAATGTGCGCCAAGAGACCCAGTACTTC. It yields the protein CASSLNVRQETQYF.

The chain recombines TRBV5-1 with TRBJ1-5, with D unresolved. The V end was cut by 4 bases, the J end by 2 bases, with 7 bases between. The V gene's germline CDR1 is SGHRS and CDR2 YFSETQ. The CDR3 totals 13 residues. DNA of the CDR3: TGCGCCAGCAGCCCTGAGGGCAATCAGCCCCAGCATTTT. It codes for CASSPEGNQPQHF. Combining the CDR3 with reference TRBV5-1 and TRBJ1-5 gives the whole variable domain KAGVTQTPRYLIKTRGQQVTLSCSPISGHRSVSWYQQTPGQGLQFLFEYFSETQRNKGNFPGRFSGRQFSNSRSEMNVSTLELGDSALYLCASSPEGNQPQHFGDGTRLSIL.

The V call is TRBV7-8, the J call TRBJ2-1; TRBD2 matches at 7 bases. Trimming at V came to 0 bases and at J to 0 bases, leaving 8 bases not matched to a gene. Germline V gives CDR1 SGHVS, CDR2 FQNEAQ. This CDR3 is 18 amino acids long. As DNA, the CDR3 is TGTGCCAGCAGCTTAGCGGGAGGGCGGCCCAGCTCCTACAATGAGCAGTTCTTC. Amino acids: CASSLAGGRPSSYNEQFF.

This clone was seen only once. V gene TRBV14 combines with J gene TRBJ2-7; 8 positions match TRBD2. Trimming took 0 bases from V and 5 from J; bases not matched to a gene: 3. The CDR3 is made up of 14 amino acids. Germline CDR1 is SGHDN and CDR2 is FVKESK. The CDR3: CASSQEILADEQYF. The CDR3, as DNA: TGTGCCAGCAGCCAAGAAATACTAGCGGACGAGCAGTACTTC.

The chain uses TRBV2 and TRBJ2-7; 13 positions agree with TRBD2. Looked up from germline, CDR1 is SNHLY and CDR2 is FYNNEI. J lost 5 bases, V lost 6 bases, and 4 bases had no gene match. The CDR3 covers 14 residues. The CDR3 region is CASRGTSGADEQYF. The CDR3 nucleotides are TGTGCCAGCAGGGGGACTAGCGGGGCAGACGAGCAGTACTTC.